The 27 T cell receptor beta chains presented below share a single source sample, sequenced in a study of regulatory T cells in long-lasting Graves disease. iRepertoire HTBI primers and Arm-PCR of CDR3 regions built TCR beta libraries. TCRdb independently ran MiXCR on the multiplex PCR reads; one entry per CDR3 protein. The data hold 400,000 to 500,000 distinct CDR3 sequences, with about 15% observed a single time. Time point indicated: newly diagnosed GD, antithyroid drugs for less than 3 months. RNA from PBMCs was the source of the TCR library. The data also belong to a second study, concerning T cells in Graves' hyperthyroidism and ophthalmopathy.

This sample comprised peripheral blood mononuclear cells (PBMCs), obtained at new diagnosis, from a patient treated with antithyroid drugs. The receptors were sampled from a woman under 40 with Graves disease.

With respect to this clonotype: A single base separates this from a much larger clone, so it may be a read error. The rearrangement links TRBV28 to TRBJ2-7, with 9 bases lining up with TRBD1. CDR3 length equals 14 residues. Germline V gene data show CDR1 as MDHEN and CDR2 as SYDVKM. The CDR3 is CASSFGTGLYEQCF. In DNA form, the CDR3 reads TGTGCCAGCAGTTTTGGGACAGGGTTGTACGAGCAGTGCTTC.

This clonotype was detected a few times. The rearrangement links TRBV13 to TRBJ2-7; 11 nucleotides align to TRBD2. Germline assignment: CDR1 PRHDT and CDR2 FYEKMQ (reference sequence). CDR3 length: 13 residues. The junction had 4 bases not matched to a gene; V was cut back by 5 bases and J by 7 bases. CDR3 nucleotides: TGTGCCAGCAGCACTAGCGGGAGCTGGGAGCAGTACTTC. Translating it yields CASSTSGSWEQYF.

The gene calls are TRBV24-1 and TRBJ2-2, with D maybe TRBD2 (5 bases). CDR3 length equals 15 residues. Germline lookup yields CDR1 KGHDR and CDR2 SFDVKD. Between the trimmed V and J ends, which lost 5 bases and 0 bases, there was a span of 9 bases. The chain's CDR3 is CATSGGRPNTGELFF. The CDR3 bases are TGTGCCACCAGTGGCGGGCGGCCGAACACCGGGGAGCTGTTTTTT.

The chain carries TRBV4-1 and TRBJ1-1; 7 bases align to TRBD1. The CDR3 is 18 residues long. J gave up 9 bases and V 1 base, and 20 bases lay outside the gene matches. Germline V gene sequence: CDR1 MGHRA, CDR2 YSYEKL. In DNA, the CDR3 is TGCGCCAGCAGCCAAGCTCTTGTGGGGTCCGACAGGGCTCGAAAAGCTTTCTTT. Protein: CASSQALVGSDRARKAFF.

This clonotype has at least ten counts. This chain links TRBV7-9 with TRBJ2-1, with D perhaps matching TRBD1 (6 bases). This CDR3 has 15 amino acids. V was pared by 5 bases and J by 4 bases, with 15 bases between. CDR1 is SEHNR and CDR2 is FQNEAQ in the germline V gene (reference sequence). CDR3 in DNA: TGTGCCAGCAGCCCACCCGGGACACTGTACAATGAGCAGTTCTTC. It specifies CASSPPGTLYNEQFF. The full variable domain, with the rest looked up from reference TRBV7-9 and TRBJ2-1, is DTGVSQNPRHKITKRGQNVTFRCDPISEHNRLYWYRQTLGQGPEFLTYFQNEAQLEKSRLLSDRFSAERPKGSFSTLEIQRTEQGDSAMYLCASSPPGTLYNEQFFGPGTRLTVL.

J is TRBJ2-5 and V is TRBV20-1; 9 bases map to TRBD2. Unmatched junction bases numbered 11, after V lost 5 bases and J lost 4 bases. The V gene's germline CDR1 is DFQATT and CDR2 SNEGSKA (reference sequence). This CDR3 comprises 15 residues. The CDR3 DNA reads as TGCAGTGCTTCTCCTCTTAGCGGGAGAGCAGAGACCCAGTACTTC. Protein: CSASPLSGRAETQYF.

There are many counts of this clonotype. J is TRBJ1-2 and V is TRBV11-2, with D perhaps TRBD1 (5 bases). This CDR3 is 14 amino acids long. V shed 4 bases and J shed 8 bases, with 17 bases lying between them. CDR1 and CDR2 (germline): SGHAT, FQNNGV. The CDR3 region has the DNA TGTGCCAGCAGCTCCCCGCGGGGACGGTGGGGCTACACCTTC. This translates into CASSSPRGRWGYTF.

In its sample, this clonotype was seen a few times. A clone one base away is much larger, so this may be a read error. In this CDR3 the conserved last residue, phenylalanine or tryptophan, is missing, so a read error is likely. The V gene is TRBV5-4, the J gene TRBJ2-7; D may be TRBD2 (6 bases). The V gene's germline CDR1 is SGHNT and CDR2 YYREEE (reference sequence). The CDR3 loop spans 13 amino acids. V shed 5 bases and J shed 0 bases, with 9 bases lying between them. The CDR3 spells CASRRESSYEQYY. For the CDR3, the DNA is TGTGCCAGCAGACGGGAGAGCTCCTACGAGCAGTACTAC.

This clonotype was detected only a few times. The chain carries TRBV2 and TRBJ1-2; D possibly corresponds to TRBD1 (6 bases). The germline V gene has CDR1 SNHLY and CDR2 FYNNEI. The CDR3 is 12 residues long. The V and J ends lost 7 bases and 8 bases respectively, with 14 bases between them. DNA of the CDR3: TGTGCCAGCAACCTACAGGGAGGGGGCTACACCTTC. Translation gives CASNLQGGGYTF.

This clonotype was seen a few times. A much larger clone differs by one base, so this may be a read error. J is TRBJ1-2 and V is TRBV3-1; a weak D match, TRBD1 (5 bases). The V and J ends lost 2 bases and 4 bases respectively, with 14 bases between them. CDR1 is LGHDT and CDR2 is YNNKEL in the germline V gene (reference sequence). The CDR3 spans 15 residues. CDR3 amino acids: CASSQYLRQIYGYTF. The CDR3 bases are TGTGCCAGCAGCCAATATTTGAGACAGATCTATGGCTACACCTTC.

This clonotype was recorded at least ten times. V usage is TRBV27 and J usage is TRBJ2-3; 16 bases agree with TRBD2. The J call may be mistaken, given a closer DNA end match to TRBJ2-1. The germline gives CDR1 MNHEY, CDR2 SMNVEV (reference sequence). This CDR3 has 16 amino acids. CDR3 sequence (DNA): TGTGCCAGCAGTTTGGGGGGACTAGCGGGAGGGAGTGAGCAGTTCTTC. Translating it yields CASSLGGLAGGSEQFF.

Comment on this clonotype: Its ends do not fully match the called genes, so a read error is possible. CDR3 DNA: TGTGCCAGCTCACCATCGTATGCGCTTGGGGCCAGCGTCCTGACTTTC. This gives the protein CASSPSYALGASVLTF. The rearrangement uses TRBV18 and TRBJ2-6; D may be TRBD1 (5 bases). Germline lookup yields CDR1 KGHSH and CDR2 LQKENI. The CDR3 loop spans 16 amino acids. The full variable domain, rest sourced from reference TRBV18 and TRBJ2-6, is NAGVMQNPRHLVRRRGQEARLRCSPMKGHSHVYWYRQLPEEGLKFMVYLQKENIIDESGMPKERFSAEFPKEGPSILRIQQVVRGDSAAYFCASSPSYALGASVLTFGAGSRLTVL.

This clonotype came up many times. V usage is TRBV6-1 and J usage is TRBJ2-6; D gene ambiguous. Per germline, CDR1 MNHNS and CDR2 SASEGT. V lost 5 bases and J 0 bases, leaving 8 bases between the germline ends. The CDR3 is 15 amino acids. For the CDR3, the DNA is TGTGCCAGCAGTAACGGGCTCTCTGGGGCCAACGTCCTGACTTTC. Protein: CASSNGLSGANVLTF.

This clonotype was observed a few times. Germline and junction disagree at one end, which may indicate a read error. The rearrangement joins TRBV20-1 to TRBJ2-5; TRBD2 might be the D (5 bases). Germline assignment: CDR1 DFQATT and CDR2 SNEGSKA (reference sequence). The CDR3 has 14 residues. CDR3 DNA sequence: TGCAGTGCTAGAGCGCCTAGCCCATCAGAGGCCCAGTACTTC. This gives the protein CSARAPSPSEAQYF.

This clonotype came up a few times. The chain carries TRBV6-1 and TRBJ2-2, with 7 bases identical to TRBD2. The CDR3 loop spans 15 amino acids. The V segment lost 9 bases and the J segment 1 base; nucleotides outside the gene matches: 8. Germline V gene sequence: CDR1 MNHNS, CDR2 SASEGT. The CDR3 here is CASRLGLQNTGELFF. CDR3 DNA: TGTGCCAGTCGGCTGGGACTACAGAACACCGGGGAGCTGTTTTTT.

In its sample, this clonotype was seen a few times. This chain connects TRBV5-6 to TRBJ1-1; maybe TRBD1 (5 bases). The germline gives CDR1 SGHDT, CDR2 YYEEEE. Trimming left V 2 bases short and J 0 bases short, with 14 bases between. The CDR3 is 16 residues long. The CDR3 protein is CASSFREGRLNTEAFF. The CDR3 coding sequence is TGTGCCAGCAGCTTCCGGGAGGGGCGTCTGAACACTGAAGCTTTCTTT.

This clonotype was seen ten or more times. The chain recombines TRBV2 with TRBJ2-7, with D possibly TRBD1 on 6 matching bases. Trimming took 5 bases from V and 3 from J, leaving 14 bases between them. This CDR3 is 14 amino acids long. Germline V gene lookup returns CDR1 SNHLY and CDR2 FYNNEI. The DNA for the CDR3 is TGTGCCAGCAGTTCCTTCAGGGGAAACTACGAGCAGTACTTC. Translated: CASSSFRGNYEQYF.

The chain links TRBV15 to TRBJ1-5, with TRBD1 as a possible D gene (6 bases). The germline V gene has CDR1 LNHNV and CDR2 YYDKDF (reference sequence). The CDR3 runs 17 residues. Trimming took off 0 bases at V and 1 base at J, with 13 bases between the two ends. For the CDR3, the DNA is TGTGCCACCAGCAGAGATCGCGGGGGGCGAAGCAATCAGCCCCAGCATTTT. It codes for CATSRDRGGRSNQPQHF.

The J gene is TRBJ2-5, the V gene TRBV20-1, with TRBD1 matching over 8 bases. In germline, CDR1 is DFQATT, CDR2 SNEGSKA (reference sequence). The CDR3 consists of 15 residues. V was pared by 2 bases and J by 2 bases, with 7 bases of the junction left unmatched. The CDR3 protein is CSARPQGVRQETQYF. CDR3 nucleotides: TGCAGTGCTAGACCACAGGGGGTAAGGCAAGAGACCCAGTACTTC.

This clonotype was recorded many times. This chain joins TRBV5-1 and TRBJ2-7; TRBD1 matches 9 bases. The V gene end was trimmed by 3 bases and the J gene end by 0 bases; junction bases not matched to a gene: 4. This CDR3 spans 15 amino acids. Germline V CDR1 and CDR2: SGHRS, YFSETQ. CDR3 region: CASSSGQGTSYEQYF. The CDR3 region has the DNA TGCGCCAGCAGCTCAGGACAGGGGACCTCCTACGAGCAGTACTTC. The whole variable domain, filled in from reference TRBV5-1 and TRBJ2-7, reads KAGVTQTPRYLIKTRGQQVTLSCSPISGHRSVSWYQQTPGQGLQFLFEYFSETQRNKGNFPGRFSGRQFSNSRSEMNVSTLELGDSALYLCASSSGQGTSYEQYFGPGTRLTVT.

This clonotype occurred many times. The chain joins TRBV2 to TRBJ2-2; D possibly corresponds to TRBD1 (6 bases). V shed 6 bases and J shed 7 bases, with 12 bases lying between them. The CDR3 consists of 13 residues. From germline, CDR1 is SNHLY and CDR2 FYNNEI. The CDR3 spells CASRARGGGELFF. The CDR3 DNA follows: TGTGCCAGCAGGGCCCGAGGGGGCGGGGAGCTGTTTTTT.

Here the CDR3 DNA reads TGCAGCGTTTATAGTACGGGAAATGAAAAACTGTTTTTT. This sequence encodes CSVYSTGNEKLFF. The rearrangement uses TRBV29-1 and TRBJ1-4; D call uncertain. The CDR3 sequence is 13 residues long. Trimming took off 5 bases at V and 5 bases at J, with 12 bases between the two ends. Germline CDR1 and CDR2: SQVTM and ANQGSEA.

The chain recombines TRBV13 with TRBJ2-5, with 10 bases that match TRBD1. Germline CDR1 PRHDT, CDR2 FYEKMQ (reference sequence). This CDR3 region has 17 residues. The trim removed 4 bases at V and 4 bases at J, leaving 12 bases unmatched. The CDR3 DNA is TGTGCCAGCAGCTCGCCTGGTCGGGACAGGGGAGGAGAGACCCAGTACTTC. It translates to CASSSPGRDRGGETQYF.

This clonotype was seen repeatedly, ten times or more. The J gene is TRBJ2-1, the V gene TRBV2; maybe TRBD1 (6 bases). This CDR3 is built from 12 residues. CDR1 is SNHLY, CDR2 FYNNEI, per germline. V was trimmed by 7 bases and J by 10 bases, leaving 14 bases between them. CDR3 sequence reads: CASTTVRGEQFF. The CDR3 DNA is TGTGCCAGCACGACGGTCAGGGGAGAGCAGTTCTTC.

This clonotype was seen at least ten times. The chain is built from TRBV10-2 and TRBJ2-7; D possibly uses TRBD1 or TRBD2 (6 bases each). The CDR3 extends over 15 amino acids. Germline assignment: CDR1 WSHSY and CDR2 SAAADI. V shed 8 bases and J shed 5 bases, with 22 bases lying between them. The CDR3 reads CASRLRGGNFNEQYF. DNA for the CDR3: TGCGCCAGCCGACTCAGGGGCGGGAATTTCAACGAGCAGTACTTC.

The sample holds many counts of this clonotype. The V call is TRBV18, the J call TRBJ2-3; 11 positions match TRBD2. Germline assignment: CDR1 KGHSH and CDR2 LQKENI. This CDR3 region has 16 residues. V was clipped by 6 bases and J by 4 bases; unmatched bases: 9. The CDR3 is CASSVTSGKGADTQYF. CDR3 bases: TGTGCCAGCTCGGTGACTAGCGGGAAGGGCGCAGATACGCAGTATTTT.

This clonotype was observed many times. The rearrangement uses TRBV20-1 and TRBJ1-1; 7 nucleotides line up with TRBD1. The CDR3 is 15 amino acids. CDR1 and CDR2 from the germline V gene are DFQATT and SNEGSKA (reference sequence). CDR3 region: CRVGTVSPMNTEAFF. In DNA, the CDR3 is TGCAGAGTCGGGACAGTGAGCCCCATGAACACTGAAGCTTTCTTT.